The clone carrying this TCR beta chain was seen more than once but under ten times. The antigen remains undetermined. The sample comes from a study of glioma-infiltrating T cells. The CDR3 length is 14 residues. Germline loops: CDR1 MNHEY, CDR2 SVGEGT. Trimming shortened V by 0 bases and J by 0 bases, and 5 bases separated the two germline ends. Using RNA template, CDR3s of TCR alpha and beta were amplified with iRepertoire arm-PCR. Tissue mRNA or PBMC total RNA, roughly 100-400 ng, went into one-step reverse transcription and amplification. In TCRdb, the multiplex PCR reads were re-called with MiXCR into one record per CDR3 protein. The table has 15,000 to 20,000 distinct CDR3 sequences, 58% seen once. Notes on the study in general: Non-neoplastic patients had below-expected tissue-blood divergence, while all gliomas exceeded expectation. Very few CDR3 sequences were shared between tissue and blood.

Sequencing was carried out using glioma tissue, nonneoplastic brain tissue, or PBMCs (not recorded which). This receptor was identified in a human donor with low-grade glioma or glioblastoma, undergoing nonglioma brain surgery, or in good health (not recorded which). The rearrangement joins TRBV6-2 or TRBV6-3 to TRBJ1-2, with D unresolved. CDR3 sequence reads: CASSYSRTNYGYTF. The CDR3 DNA is TGTGCCAGCAGTTACTCTAGGACTAACTATGGCTACACCTTC.